Included here is one T cell receptor (beta chain) sequence, with context. The data stem from a study of blood T cell repertoires in COVID-19. Background on the study: The origin of the acute and convalescent COVID-19 samples was the United States, Italy and Spain.

Germline V gene sequence: CDR1 MNHEY, CDR2 SVGAGI. Trimming left V 1 base short and J 2 bases short, with 9 bases between. The CDR3 is made up of 14 amino acids. Participants' reported clinical history set cohort assignment. Source study methods: Amplification from reference gene primers served as the basis for estimated nucleated cell counts. Method: immunoSEQ multiplex PCR; TCRdb's copy keeps in-frame clones and lacks some. D and trimming come from the DNA, and the V and J calls and clone size come from that table. The sample has 200,000 to 300,000 clones; 85% to 90% are singletons. Source material: PBMCs or T cells enriched from blood (not recorded which). This receptor was obtained from a man aged 50 to 59 who had been exposed to COVID-19. The gene calls are TRBV6-5 and TRBJ2-7; maybe TRBD1 (6 bases). The CDR3: CASSYWQGPYEQYF. CDR3 DNA sequence: TGTGCCAGCAGTTACTGGCAGGGGCCCTACGAGCAGTACTTC.